This T cell receptor (beta chain) was observed in a study of blood T cell repertoires in COVID-19. The wider study: Samples taken during acute and convalescent COVID-19 were collected in the United States, Italy and Spain. Sources were T cells, B-cell-depleted T cells, or PBMCs; the material itself was cDNA or gDNA.

Original processing methods: Scientists estimated how many nucleated cells there were by amplifying reference gene primers. Here immunoSEQ multiplex PCR was the method, and the copy in TCRdb shows in-frame clones only, minus some. D and trimming come from the DNA, and the V and J calls and clone size come from that table. The table shows about 110,000 clones, with less than 90% occurring only once. The CDR3 totals 13 residues. Trimming took 0 bases from V and 9 from J, leaving 10 bases between them. Germline V gives CDR1 SGHDT, CDR2 YYEEEE. The clonotype comes from a man in his forties or fifties with acute or convalescent COVID-19. The J gene is TRBJ2-1, the V gene TRBV5-6; the D gene is possibly TRBD2 (6 bases). Sequencing was carried out using peripheral blood. CDR3 residues: CASSLGGGTEQFF. CDR3 sequence (DNA): TGTGCCAGCAGCTTGGGTGGCGGGACTGAGCAGTTCTTC.